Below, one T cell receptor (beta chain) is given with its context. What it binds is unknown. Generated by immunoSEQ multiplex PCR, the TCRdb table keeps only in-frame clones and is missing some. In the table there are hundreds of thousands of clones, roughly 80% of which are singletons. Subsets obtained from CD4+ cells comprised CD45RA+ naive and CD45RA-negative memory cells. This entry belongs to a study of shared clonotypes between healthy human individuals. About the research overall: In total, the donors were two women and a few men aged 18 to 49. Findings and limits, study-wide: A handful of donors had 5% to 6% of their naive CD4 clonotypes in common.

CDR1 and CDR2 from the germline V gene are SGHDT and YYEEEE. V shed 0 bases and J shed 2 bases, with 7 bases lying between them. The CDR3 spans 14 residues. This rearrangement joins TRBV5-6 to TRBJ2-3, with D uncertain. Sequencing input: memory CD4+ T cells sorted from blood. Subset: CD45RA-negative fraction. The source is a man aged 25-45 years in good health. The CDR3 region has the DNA TGTGCCAGCAGCTTGGGGCCTCTCACAGATACGCAGTATTTT. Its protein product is CASSLGPLTDTQYF.